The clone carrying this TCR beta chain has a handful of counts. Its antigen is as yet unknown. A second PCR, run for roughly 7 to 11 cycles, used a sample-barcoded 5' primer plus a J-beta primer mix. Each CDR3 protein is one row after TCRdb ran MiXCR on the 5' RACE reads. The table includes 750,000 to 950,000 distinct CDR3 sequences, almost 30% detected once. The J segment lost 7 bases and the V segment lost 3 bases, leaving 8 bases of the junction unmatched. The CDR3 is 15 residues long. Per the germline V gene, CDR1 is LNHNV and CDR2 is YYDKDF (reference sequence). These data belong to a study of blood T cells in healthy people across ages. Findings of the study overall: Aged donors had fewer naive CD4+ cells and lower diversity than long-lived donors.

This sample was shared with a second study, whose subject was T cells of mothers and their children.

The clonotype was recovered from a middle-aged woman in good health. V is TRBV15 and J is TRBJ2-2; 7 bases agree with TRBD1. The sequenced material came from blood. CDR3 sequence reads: CATSSIRGGVGELFF. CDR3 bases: TGTGCCACCAGCAGCATAAGAGGGGGCGTCGGGGAGCTGTTTTTT.